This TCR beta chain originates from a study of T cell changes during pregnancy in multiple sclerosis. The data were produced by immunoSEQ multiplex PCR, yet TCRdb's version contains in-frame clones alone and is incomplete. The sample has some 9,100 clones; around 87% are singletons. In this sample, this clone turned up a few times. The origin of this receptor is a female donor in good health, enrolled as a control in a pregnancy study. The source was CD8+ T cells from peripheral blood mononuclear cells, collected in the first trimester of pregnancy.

The CDR3 DNA sequence: TGTGCCAGCAGGAGTCCCTCTGGAAACACCATATATTTT. It encodes CASRSPSGNTIYF. The V call is TRBV28, the J call TRBJ1-3; D is undetermined. Germline loops: CDR1 MDHEN, CDR2 SYDVKM. The CDR3 covers 13 residues. The V end lost 6 bases, the J end lost 0 bases, and 6 bases lay between the germline ends.